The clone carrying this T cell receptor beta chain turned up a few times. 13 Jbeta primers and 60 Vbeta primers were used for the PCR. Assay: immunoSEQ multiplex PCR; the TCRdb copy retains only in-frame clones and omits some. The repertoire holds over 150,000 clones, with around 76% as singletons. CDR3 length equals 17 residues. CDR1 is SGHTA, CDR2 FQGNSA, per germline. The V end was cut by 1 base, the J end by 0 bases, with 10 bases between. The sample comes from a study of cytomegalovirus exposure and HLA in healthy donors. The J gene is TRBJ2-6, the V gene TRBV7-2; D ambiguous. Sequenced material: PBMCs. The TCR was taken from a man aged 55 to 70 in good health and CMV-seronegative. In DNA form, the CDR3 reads TGTGCCAGCAGCTTAGTGCCCGGTGGCTCTGGGGCCAACGTCCTGACTTTC. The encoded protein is CASSLVPGGSGANVLTF.